This T cell receptor (beta chain) was documented in a study of T cells in Graves' hyperthyroidism and ophthalmopathy. Overall study results and limits: Also found in blood were most expanded thyroid clonotypes above 0.001.

The table lists this clonotype with a few counts. Its antigen is still unknown. Amplification targeted TCR beta CDR3 regions from RNA transcripts. An initial round of RT-PCR targeting the TCR CDR3 relied on the HTBI primer set. One entry per CDR3 protein, called by TCRdb with MiXCR from the multiplex PCR reads. This table has approximately 370,000 distinct CDR3 sequences, about 18% appearing once. Diagnostic decisions used clinical symptoms, serum thyroxine and TRAb, thyroid ultrasound and orbital computed tomography. Isolation of PBMCs was performed on about 10 ml fresh peripheral blood. CDR1 SGHRS and CDR2 YFSETQ come from the germline V gene. The CDR3 sequence is 14 residues long. V was clipped by 0 bases and J by 6 bases, with 9 bases between them.

The sequence came from a woman in her twenties or thirties with Graves' hyperthyroidism that later progressed to Graves' ophthalmopathy. V usage is TRBV5-1 and J usage is TRBJ2-2; D is undetermined. The sequenced sample consisted of blood. The CDR3 reads CASSLAQPPGELFF. The CDR3 bases are TGCGCCAGCAGCTTGGCCCAGCCCCCCGGGGAGCTGTTTTTT.